The text below deals with one T cell receptor (beta chain). Per sample, 10^5 or so TCR templates underwent assay. Using immunoSEQ multiplex PCR, the repertoire was profiled, and TCRdb retains in-frame clones only, with some absent. This table has about 91,000 clones, roughly 93% appearing once. Germline V gene sequence: CDR1 MNHEY, CDR2 SVGAGI. The CDR3 sequence is 13 residues long. Trimming pared 2 bases from V and 5 bases from J, leaving 7 bases between. The data derive from a study of siplizumab effects on memory and regulatory T cells. The TCR comes from a human donor in good health. The sequencing input was CD8+ T cells sorted from blood. V usage is TRBV6-5 and J usage is TRBJ2-1, with D unclear. CDR3 protein: CASSYSVDNEQFF. The DNA of the CDR3 is TGTGCCAGCAGTTACAGCGTAGACAATGAGCAGTTCTTC.